Following are 3 T cell receptor beta chains from one sample sequenced in a study of blood T cell repertoires in COVID-19. Clones were sequenced by immunoSEQ multiplex PCR, and TCRdb holds only the in-frame ones, with some missing. Of over 150,000 clones listed, 80% to 90% are singletons. The sequenced sample was peripheral blood. These receptors originate from a woman aged 70-85 years who had recovered from COVID-19.

The rearrangement uses TRBV3-1 (or the pseudogene TRBV3-2) and TRBJ1-2; D is undetermined. Germline-derived CDR1 and CDR2 are LGHDT and YNNKEL (reference sequence). The length of the CDR3 is 12 residues. V was pared by 0 bases and J by 9 bases, with 8 bases between. This CDR3 is CASSQDGPSYTF. The CDR3 bases are TGTGCCAGCAGCCAAGATGGGCCGAGCTACACCTTC.

The rearrangement links TRBV19 to TRBJ2-7; 10 bases match TRBD1. The CDR3 spans 14 residues. The trim removed 5 bases at V and 1 base at J, leaving 2 bases unmatched. Per the germline V gene, CDR1 is LNHDA and CDR2 is SQIVND (reference sequence). The CDR3 region has the DNA TGTGCCAGTAGTTTGGACAGGGGGTCCTACGAGCAGTACTTC. Amino acids: CASSLDRGSYEQYF.

V usage is TRBV6-5 and J usage is TRBJ1-3, with D unclear. The germline V gene has CDR1 MNHEY and CDR2 SVGAGI. The CDR3 spans 14 residues. Trimming removed 2 bases from V and 2 bases from J, with 7 bases in between. The CDR3 DNA sequence: TGTGCCAGCAGTTACGGAGGTGCTGGAAACACCATATATTTT. Amino acids: CASSYGGAGNTIYF.